The clone carrying this TCR beta chain was picked up a small number of times. Its antigen remains unidentified. V lost 4 bases to trimming and J lost 4 bases, with 11 bases between them. Germline V CDR1 and CDR2: SGHRS, YFSETQ. The CDR3 spans 13 residues. An equimolar mix of two oligonucleotides served as the beta constant-region primer for TRBC1 and TRBC2. In TCRdb, the UMI-ligation and nested PCR reads were re-called with MiXCR into one record per CDR3 protein. The table has roughly 140,000 distinct CDR3 sequences, about 18% seen once. These data are taken from a study of naive and memory T cell subsets. Study-level findings and limits: Between naive and memory subsets, TCR abundance power law exponents differed.

CD8 T cells were positively selected from what remained after CD4 positive selection. Cells stained for CD3, CD4, CD8, CD45RA, CD27 and viability were sorted into four CD45RA/CD27 subsets. The chain couples TRBV5-1 to TRBJ2-5; D ambiguous. The TCR was taken from a human donor in good health. The sequencing input was naive CD4+ T cells from blood. CDR3 protein: CASSRPLGETQYF. CDR3 sequence (DNA): TGCGCCAGCAGCCGCCCCCTCGGAGAGACCCAGTACTTC.